A single sample gave rise to the 3 T cell receptor beta chains below, sequenced in a study of blood T cell repertoires in COVID-19 (dated by TCRdb to 2018 to 2021). Receptors were amplified or captured by the immunoSEQ multiplex PCR assay. The clones in this table, taken by TCRdb from immuneACCESS, are in-frame only. Not every clone is retained; where verified, under half of the shortfall comes from an unresolved V gene, and the cause of the rest is unknown. A total of some 200,000 clones appear in this sample, 80% to 90% of them only once. The ten largest account for 5.9% of the sample. Source material: peripheral blood. The receptors shown here come from a man at least 80 years old with acute or convalescent COVID-19.

The rearrangement uses TRBV5-1 and TRBJ2-1; TRBD2 aligns across 10 bases. CDR1 and CDR2 (germline): SGHRS, YFSETQ. The CDR3 covers 13 residues. V shed 5 bases and J 7 bases; nucleotides not matched to a gene: 3. CDR3 protein: CASSASGRNEQFF. The CDR3 region has the DNA TGCGCCAGCAGTGCTAGCGGGAGAAATGAGCAGTTCTTC. Full variable domain (rest looked up from reference TRBV5-1 and TRBJ2-1): KAGVTQTPRYLIKTRGQQVTLSCSPISGHRSVSWYQQTPGQGLQFLFEYFSETQRNKGNFPGRFSGRQFSNSRSEMNVSTLELGDSALYLCASSASGRNEQFFGPGTRLTVL.

The rearrangement links TRBV30 to TRBJ1-1; 7 nucleotides agree with TRBD1. J was trimmed by 4 bases and V by 3 bases; bases with no gene match: 5. This CDR3 is 13 amino acids long. Germline assignment: CDR1 GTSNPN and CDR2 SVGIG (reference sequence). The CDR3 loop reads CAWRPGTATEAFF. As DNA, the CDR3 is TGTGCCTGGAGACCCGGGACAGCCACTGAAGCTTTCTTT.

The chain recombines TRBV5-4 with TRBJ2-1, with TRBD2 identical over 9 bases. This CDR3 contains 17 residues. V lost 1 base and J lost 0; bases outside the gene matches: 5. CDR1 SGHNT and CDR2 YYREEE come from the germline V gene (reference sequence). CDR3 region: CASSLRRLADSYNEQFF. The DNA for the CDR3 is TGTGCCAGCAGCTTGAGGCGACTAGCGGACTCCTACAATGAGCAGTTCTTC.